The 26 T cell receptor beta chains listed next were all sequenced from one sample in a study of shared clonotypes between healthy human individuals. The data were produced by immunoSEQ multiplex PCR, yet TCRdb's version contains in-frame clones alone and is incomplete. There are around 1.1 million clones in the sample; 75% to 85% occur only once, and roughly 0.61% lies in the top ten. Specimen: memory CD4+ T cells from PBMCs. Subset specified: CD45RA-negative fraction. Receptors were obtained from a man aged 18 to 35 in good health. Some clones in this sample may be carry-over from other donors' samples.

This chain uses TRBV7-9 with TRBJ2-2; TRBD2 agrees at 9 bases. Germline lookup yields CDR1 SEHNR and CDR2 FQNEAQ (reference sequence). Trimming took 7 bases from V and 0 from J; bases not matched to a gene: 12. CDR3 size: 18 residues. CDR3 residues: CASNRVAGAATNTGELFF. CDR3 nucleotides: TGTGCCAGCAATAGAGTAGCGGGAGCAGCGACGAACACCGGGGAGCTGTTTTTT. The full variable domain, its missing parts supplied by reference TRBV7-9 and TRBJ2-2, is DTGVSQNPRHKITKRGQNVTFRCDPISEHNRLYWYRQTLGQGPEFLTYFQNEAQLEKSRLLSDRFSAERPKGSFSTLEIQRTEQGDSAMYLCASNRVAGAATNTGELFFGEGSRLTVL.

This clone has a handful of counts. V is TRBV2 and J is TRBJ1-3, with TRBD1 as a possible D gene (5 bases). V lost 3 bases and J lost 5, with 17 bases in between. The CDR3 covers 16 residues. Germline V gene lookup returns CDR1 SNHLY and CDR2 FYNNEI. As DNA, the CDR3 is TGTGCCAGCAGTGAGAAGGCTCGACAGAACCGAAACACCATATATTTT. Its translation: CASSEKARQNRNTIYF.

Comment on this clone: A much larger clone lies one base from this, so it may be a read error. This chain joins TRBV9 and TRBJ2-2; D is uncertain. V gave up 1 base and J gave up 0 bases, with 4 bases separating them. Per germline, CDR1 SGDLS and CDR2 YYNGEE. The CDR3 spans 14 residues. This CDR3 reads CASSVIANTGELFF. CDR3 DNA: TGTGCCAGCAGCGTAATAGCGAACACCGGGGAGCTGTTTTTT.

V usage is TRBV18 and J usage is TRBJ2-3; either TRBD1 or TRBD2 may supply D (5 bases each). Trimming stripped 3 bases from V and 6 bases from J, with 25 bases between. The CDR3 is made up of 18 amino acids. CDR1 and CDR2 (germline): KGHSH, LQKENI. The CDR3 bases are TGTGCCAGCTCACCCTCGACAAACTGGGGACCCGAAATGGATACGCAGTATTTT. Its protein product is CASSPSTNWGPEMDTQYF.

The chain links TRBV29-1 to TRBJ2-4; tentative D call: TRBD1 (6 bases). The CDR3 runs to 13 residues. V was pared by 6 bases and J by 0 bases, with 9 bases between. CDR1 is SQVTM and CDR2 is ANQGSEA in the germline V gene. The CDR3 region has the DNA TGCAGCGTAGGGACACCAGCCAAAAACATTCAGTACTTC. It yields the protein CSVGTPAKNIQYF.

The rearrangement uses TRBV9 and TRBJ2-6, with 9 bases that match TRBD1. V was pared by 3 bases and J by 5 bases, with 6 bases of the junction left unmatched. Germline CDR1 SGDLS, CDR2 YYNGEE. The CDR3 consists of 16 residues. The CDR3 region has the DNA TGTGCCAGCAGCGATCCTACAGGGGGCCGGGCCAACGTCCTGACTTTC. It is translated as CASSDPTGGRANVLTF.

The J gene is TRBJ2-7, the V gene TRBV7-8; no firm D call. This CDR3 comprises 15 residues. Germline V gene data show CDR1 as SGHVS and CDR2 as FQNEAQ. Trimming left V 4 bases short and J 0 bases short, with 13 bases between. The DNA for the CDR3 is TGTGCCAGCAGCTCCGTAACCTCAAGCTCCTACGAGCAGTACTTC. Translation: CASSSVTSSSYEQYF. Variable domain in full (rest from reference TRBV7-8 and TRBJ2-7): GAGVSQSPRYKVAKRGQDVALRCDPISGHVSLFWYQQALGQGPEFLTYFQNEAQLDKSGLPSDRFFAERPEGSVSTLKIQRTQQEDSAVYLCASSSVTSSSYEQYFGPGTRLTVT.

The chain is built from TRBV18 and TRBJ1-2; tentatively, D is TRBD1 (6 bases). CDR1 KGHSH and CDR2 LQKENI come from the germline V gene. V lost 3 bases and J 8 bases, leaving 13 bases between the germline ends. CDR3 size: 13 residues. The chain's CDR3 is CASSPPDRGGYTF. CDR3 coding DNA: TGTGCCAGCTCACCCCCGGACAGAGGGGGCTACACCTTC.

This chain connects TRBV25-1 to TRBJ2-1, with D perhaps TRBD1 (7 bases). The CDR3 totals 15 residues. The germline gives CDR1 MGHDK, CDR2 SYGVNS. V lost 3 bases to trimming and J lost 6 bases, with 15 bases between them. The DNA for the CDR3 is TGTGCCAGCAGTGAGCGGGACAGACAGGTCAATGAGCAGTTCTTC. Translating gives CASSERDRQVNEQFF.

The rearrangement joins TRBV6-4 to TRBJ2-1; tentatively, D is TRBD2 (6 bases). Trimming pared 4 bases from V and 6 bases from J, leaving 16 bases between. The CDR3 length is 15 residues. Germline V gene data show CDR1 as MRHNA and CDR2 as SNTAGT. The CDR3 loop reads CASSARAAGRNEQFF. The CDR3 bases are TGTGCCAGCAGTGCGAGAGCGGCGGGACGCAATGAGCAGTTCTTC.

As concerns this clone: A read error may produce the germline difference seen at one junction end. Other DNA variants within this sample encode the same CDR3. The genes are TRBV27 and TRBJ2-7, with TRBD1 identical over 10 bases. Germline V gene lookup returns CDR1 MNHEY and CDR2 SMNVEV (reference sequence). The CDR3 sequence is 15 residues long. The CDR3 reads CASSSGDRGMVEQYF. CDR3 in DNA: TGTGCCAGTAGTTCCGGGGACAGGGGAATGGTAGAGCAGTACTTC.

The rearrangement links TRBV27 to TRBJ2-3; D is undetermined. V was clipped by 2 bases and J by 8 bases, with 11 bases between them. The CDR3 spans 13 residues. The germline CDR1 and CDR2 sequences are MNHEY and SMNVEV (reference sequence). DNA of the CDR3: TGTGCCAGCAGTTTAAACCGGTACGGTACGCAGTATTTT. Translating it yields CASSLNRYGTQYF.

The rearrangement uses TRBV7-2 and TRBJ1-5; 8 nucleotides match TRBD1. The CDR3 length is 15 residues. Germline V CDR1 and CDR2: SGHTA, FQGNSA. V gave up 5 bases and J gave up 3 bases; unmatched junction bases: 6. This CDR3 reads CASSPWTGSNQPQHF. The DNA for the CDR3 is TGTGCCAGCAGCCCCTGGACAGGGTCCAATCAGCCCCAGCATTTT.

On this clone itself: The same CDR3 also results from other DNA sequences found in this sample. CDR3 DNA sequence: TGTGCCTGGAGTGACTATGGCTACACCTTC. Protein product: CAWSDYGYTF. The rearrangement joins TRBV30 to TRBJ1-2, with D unclear. The germline gives CDR1 GTSNPN, CDR2 SVGIG (reference sequence). Trimming left V 1 base short and J 3 bases short, with 0 bases between. The CDR3 covers 10 residues.

The CDR3 bases are TGTGCCAGCAGCCAAGTTTCACGGGATGCCTACGAGCAGTACTTC. Translation: CASSQVSRDAYEQYF. V usage is TRBV4-2 and J usage is TRBJ2-7, with a tentative D call TRBD2 (5 bases). Germline V lookup: CDR1 LGHNA, CDR2 YNFKEQ. The CDR3 has 15 residues. The V gene lost 1 base and the J gene lost 2 bases, with 12 bases spanning the gap.

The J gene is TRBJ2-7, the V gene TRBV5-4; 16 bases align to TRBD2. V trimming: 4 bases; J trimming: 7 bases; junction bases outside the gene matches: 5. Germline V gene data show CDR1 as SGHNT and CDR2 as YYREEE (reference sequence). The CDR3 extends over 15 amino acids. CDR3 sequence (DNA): TGTGCCAGCAGCCCCGGGACTAGCGGGAGGGGAGAGCAGTACTTC. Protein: CASSPGTSGRGEQYF.

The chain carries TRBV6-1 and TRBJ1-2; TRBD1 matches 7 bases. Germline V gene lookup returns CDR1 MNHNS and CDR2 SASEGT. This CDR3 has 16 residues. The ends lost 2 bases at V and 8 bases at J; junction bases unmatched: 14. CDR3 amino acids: CASSELGQGEIKGYTF. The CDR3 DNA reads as TGTGCCAGCAGTGAACTTGGCCAGGGGGAGATTAAAGGCTACACCTTC.

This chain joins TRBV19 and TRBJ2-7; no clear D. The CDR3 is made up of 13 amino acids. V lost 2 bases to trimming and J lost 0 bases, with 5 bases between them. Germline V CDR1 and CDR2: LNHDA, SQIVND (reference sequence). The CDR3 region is CASSIKSSYEQYF. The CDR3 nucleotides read TGTGCCAGTAGTATAAAGAGCTCCTACGAGCAGTACTTC.

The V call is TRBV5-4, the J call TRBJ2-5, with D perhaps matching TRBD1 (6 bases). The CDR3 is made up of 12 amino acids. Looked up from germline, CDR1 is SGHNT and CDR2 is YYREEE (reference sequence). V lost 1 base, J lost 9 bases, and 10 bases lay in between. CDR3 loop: CASSLTGQAQYF. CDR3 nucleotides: TGTGCCAGCAGCTTGACAGGGCAGGCCCAGTACTTC.

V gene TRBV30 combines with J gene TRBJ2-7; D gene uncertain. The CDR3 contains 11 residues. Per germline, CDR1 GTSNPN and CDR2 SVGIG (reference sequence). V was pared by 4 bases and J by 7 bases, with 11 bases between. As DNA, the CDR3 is TGTGCCTGGAATAGCCTGGGGGAGCAGTACTTC. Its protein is CAWNSLGEQYF.

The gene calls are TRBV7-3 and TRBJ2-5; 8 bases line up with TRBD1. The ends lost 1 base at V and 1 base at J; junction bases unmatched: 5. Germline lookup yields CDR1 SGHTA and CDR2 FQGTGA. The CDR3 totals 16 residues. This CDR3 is CASSLMGTGFQETQYF. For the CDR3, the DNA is TGTGCCAGCAGCTTAATGGGGACAGGTTTCCAAGAGACCCAGTACTTC. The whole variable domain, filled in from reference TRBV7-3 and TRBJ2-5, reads GAGVSQTPSNKVTEKGKYVELRCDPISGHTALYWYRQSLGQGPEFLIYFQGTGAADDSGLPNDRFFAVRPEGSVSTLKIQRTERGDSAVYLCASSLMGTGFQETQYFGPGTRLLVL.

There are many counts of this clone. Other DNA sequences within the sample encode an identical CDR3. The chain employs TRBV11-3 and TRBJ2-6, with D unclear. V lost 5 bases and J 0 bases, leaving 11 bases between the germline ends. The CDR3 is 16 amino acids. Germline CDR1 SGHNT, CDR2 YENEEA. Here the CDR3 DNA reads TGTGCCAGCAGCCCGGGCCGCGGCTCTGGGGCCAACGTCCTGACTTTC. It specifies CASSPGRGSGANVLTF. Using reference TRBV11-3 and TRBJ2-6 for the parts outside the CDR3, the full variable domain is EAGVVQSPRYKIIEKKQPVAFWCNPISGHNTLYWYLQNLGQGPELLIRYENEEAVDDSQLPKDRFSAERLKGVDSTLKIQPAELGDSAVYLCASSPGRGSGANVLTFGAGSRLTVL.

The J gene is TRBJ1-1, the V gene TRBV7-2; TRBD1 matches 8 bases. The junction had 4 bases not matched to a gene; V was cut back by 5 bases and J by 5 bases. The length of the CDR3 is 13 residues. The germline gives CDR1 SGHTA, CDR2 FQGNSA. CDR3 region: CASSQQGGTEAFF. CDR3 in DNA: TGTGCCAGCAGCCAACAGGGGGGGACTGAAGCTTTCTTT.

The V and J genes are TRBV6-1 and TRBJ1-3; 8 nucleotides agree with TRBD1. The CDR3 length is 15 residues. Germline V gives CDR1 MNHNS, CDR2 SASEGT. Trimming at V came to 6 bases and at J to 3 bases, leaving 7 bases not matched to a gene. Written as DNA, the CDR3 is TGTGCCAGCAGACGACAGGGGCGCTTTGGAAACACCATATATTTT. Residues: CASRRQGRFGNTIYF.

The CDR3 spells CASSAPLAGGHEQFF. The CDR3 region has the DNA TGTGCCAGCAGTGCCCCTCTAGCGGGAGGCCATGAGCAGTTCTTC. V gene TRBV6-6 combines with J gene TRBJ2-1; 11 nucleotides match TRBD2. Per germline, CDR1 MNHNY and CDR2 SVGAGI (reference sequence). Trimming cost V 5 bases and J 8 bases; bases outside gene matches: 8. This CDR3 region has 15 residues.

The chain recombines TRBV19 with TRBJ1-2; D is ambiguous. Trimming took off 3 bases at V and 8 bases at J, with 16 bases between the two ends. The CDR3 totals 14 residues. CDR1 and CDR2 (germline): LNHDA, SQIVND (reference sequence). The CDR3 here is CASSIGGSGRGYTF. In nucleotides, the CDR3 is TGTGCCAGTAGTATTGGCGGATCCGGGCGCGGCTACACCTTC. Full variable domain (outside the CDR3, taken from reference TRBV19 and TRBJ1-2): DGGITQSPKYLFRKEGQNVTLSCEQNLNHDAMYWYRQDPGQGLRLIYYSQIVNDFQKGDIAEGYSVSREKKESFPLTVTSAQKNPTAFYLCASSIGGSGRGYTFGSGTRLTVV.